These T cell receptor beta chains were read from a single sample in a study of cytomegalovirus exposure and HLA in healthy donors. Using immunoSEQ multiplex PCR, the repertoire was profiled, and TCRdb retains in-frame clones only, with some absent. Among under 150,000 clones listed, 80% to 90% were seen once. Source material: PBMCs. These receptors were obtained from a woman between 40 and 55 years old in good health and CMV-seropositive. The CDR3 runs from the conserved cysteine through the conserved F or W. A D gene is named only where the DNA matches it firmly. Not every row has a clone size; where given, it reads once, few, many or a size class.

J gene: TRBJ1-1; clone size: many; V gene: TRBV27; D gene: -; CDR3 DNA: TGTGCCAGCAGTTCTACTACGGGGAACACTGAAGCTTTCTTT; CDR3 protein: CASSSTTGNTEAFF
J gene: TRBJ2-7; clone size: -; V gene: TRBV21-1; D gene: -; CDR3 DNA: TGTGCCAGCAGCAAAGTAACAGCTACCTACGAGCAGTACTTC; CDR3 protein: CASSKVTATYEQYF
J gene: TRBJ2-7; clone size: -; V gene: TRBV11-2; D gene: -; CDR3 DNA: TGTGCCAGCAGCTTAGGGCGGGGTTTGGACTACGAGCAGTACTTC; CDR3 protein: CASSLGRGLDYEQYF
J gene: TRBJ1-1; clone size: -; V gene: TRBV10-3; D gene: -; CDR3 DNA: TGTGCCATCATTCGGGACTCCAACACTGAAGCTTTCTTT; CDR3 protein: CAIIRDSNTEAFF
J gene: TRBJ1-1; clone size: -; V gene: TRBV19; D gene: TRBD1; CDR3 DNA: TGTGCCAGTAGTATCCGTAGACAGGGCCGGTACACTGAAGCTTTCTTT; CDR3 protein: CASSIRRQGRYTEAFF
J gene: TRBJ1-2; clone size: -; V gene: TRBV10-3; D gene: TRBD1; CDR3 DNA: TGTGCCATCAGTGAGTCCGGGACAGGGGACTATGGCTACACCTTC; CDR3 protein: CAISESGTGDYGYTF
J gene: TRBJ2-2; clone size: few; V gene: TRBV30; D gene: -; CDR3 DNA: TGTGCCTGGAGTTACAGGGTTCCCGGGGAGCTGTTTTTT; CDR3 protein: CAWSYRVPGELFF
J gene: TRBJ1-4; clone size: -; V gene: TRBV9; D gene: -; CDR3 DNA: TGTGCCAGCAGCGTATTGGGAGACGGCACGAATGAAAAACTGTTTTTT; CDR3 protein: CASSVLGDGTNEKLFF
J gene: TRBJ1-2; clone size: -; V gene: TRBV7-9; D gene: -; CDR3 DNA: TGTGCCAGCAGCTTTAGTGCTCAGGGAAGCGGCTACACCTTC; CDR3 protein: CASSFSAQGSGYTF
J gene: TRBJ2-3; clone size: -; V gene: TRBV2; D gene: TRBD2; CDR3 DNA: TGTGCCAGCAGCCTGGGGGGGGTGGACACAGATACGCAGTATTTT; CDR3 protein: CASSLGGVDTDTQYF
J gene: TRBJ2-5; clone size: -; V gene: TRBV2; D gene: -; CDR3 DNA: TGTGCCAGCAGTGAAGAAGCTCCCCCGGGGACCCAGTACTTC; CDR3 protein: CASSEEAPPGTQYF
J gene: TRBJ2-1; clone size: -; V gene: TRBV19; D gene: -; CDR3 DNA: TGTGCCAGTAGTTTCACAACCTACAATGAGCAGTTCTTC; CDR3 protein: CASSFTTYNEQFF
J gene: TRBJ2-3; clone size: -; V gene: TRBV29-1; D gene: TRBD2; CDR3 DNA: TGCAGCGTTGAAGAGCTGCCGGGACTAGCGGCTGGGGCGCAGTATTTT; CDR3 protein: CSVEELPGLAAGAQYF
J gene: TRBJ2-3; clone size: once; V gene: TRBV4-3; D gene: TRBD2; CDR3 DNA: TGCGCCAGCAGCAAACTAGCGGGCACAGATACGCAGTATTTT; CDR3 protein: CASSKLAGTDTQYF
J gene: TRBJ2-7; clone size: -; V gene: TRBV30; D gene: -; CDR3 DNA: TGTGCCTGGAGTCCGGGGGGCTCGGCCTACGAGCAGTACTTC; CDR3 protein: CAWSPGGSAYEQYF
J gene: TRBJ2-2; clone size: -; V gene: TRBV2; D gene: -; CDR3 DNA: TGTGCCAGCTGTGGTTTGGCGGGTACCGGGGAGCTGTTTTTT; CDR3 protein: CASCGLAGTGELFF